The 12 T cell receptor beta chains below all came from one sample that was sequenced in a study of beta chain features in type 1 diabetes. Study-wide points: Among patients with Type 1 diabetes, TCRB CDR3s were moderately but significantly shorter in every one of the four CD4+ subsets.

As every portion of the isolated RNA was reverse transcribed, the sequencing read expressed TCRB transcripts. Clones were sequenced by immunoSEQ multiplex PCR, and TCRdb holds only the in-frame ones, with some missing. The sample lists approximately 60,000 clones, roughly 50% occurring once. Their cognate antigens are unknown. Sample: Tregs from blood. These receptors all come from a middle-aged woman with type 1 diabetes.

This chain links TRBV7-2 with TRBJ1-2; a possible D gene is TRBD1 (6 bases). This CDR3 region has 14 residues. Looked up from germline, CDR1 is SGHTA and CDR2 is FQGNSA. V was cut by 5 bases and J by 8 bases, with 18 bases left in between. The CDR3 protein is CASSRLQGSSGYTF. The CDR3 DNA reads TGTGCCAGCAGCCGGCTACAGGGATCGTCCGGCTACACCTTC.

The rearrangement links TRBV5-1 to TRBJ2-1, with D maybe TRBD2 (6 bases). The CDR3 runs 13 residues. Trimming cost V 6 bases and J 6 bases, with 13 bases left between them. Germline CDR1 reads SGHRS; CDR2 reads YFSETQ. The CDR3 DNA is TGCGCCAGCAACTCCCCCGGGGGCAATGAGCAGTTCTTC. Its protein product is CASNSPGGNEQFF.

This clone showed up just a few times. The gene calls are TRBV7-2 and TRBJ1-5; D is ambiguous. The CDR3 is 14 amino acids. V was cut by 1 base and J by 5 bases, with 9 bases left in between. CDR1 is SGHTA, CDR2 FQGNSA, per germline. CDR3 region: CASSLGDIYQPQHF. CDR3 DNA sequence: TGTGCCAGCAGCTTAGGAGATATTTATCAGCCCCAGCATTTT. Based on the CDR3 plus reference TRBV7-2 and TRBJ1-5, the full variable domain is GAGVSQSPSNKVTEKGKDVELRCDPISGHTALYWYRQSLGQGLEFLIYFQGNSAPDKSGLPSDRFSAERTGGSVSTLTIQRTQQEDSAVYLCASSLGDIYQPQHFGDGTRLSIL.

The CDR3: CASRSGGAQETQYF. The DNA for the CDR3 is TGTGCCAGCAGGAGCGGGGGGGCTCAAGAGACCCAGTACTTC. This chain joins TRBV5-4 and TRBJ2-5; 10 bases match TRBD2. CDR3 size: 14 residues. The J segment lost 2 bases and the V segment lost 5 bases, leaving 3 bases of the junction unmatched. Germline V gene lookup returns CDR1 SGHNT and CDR2 YYREEE (reference sequence).

This clone was detected only a few times. This chain links TRBV7-2 with TRBJ2-1, with TRBD1 matching 8 bases. V trimming: 4 bases; J trimming: 2 bases; junction bases outside the gene matches: 4. Germline loops: CDR1 SGHTA, CDR2 FQGNSA. The CDR3 covers 15 residues. This CDR3 is CASSSGQGPYNEQFF. The CDR3 nucleotides are TGTGCCAGCAGCTCCGGACAGGGCCCCTACAATGAGCAGTTCTTC.

This chain uses TRBV5-1 with TRBJ2-7, with D tentatively TRBD1 (5 bases). Germline CDR1 reads SGHRS; CDR2 reads YFSETQ. This CDR3 has 14 residues. Trimming cost V 0 bases and J 4 bases, with 11 bases left between them. The CDR3 DNA reads TGCGCCAGCAGCTTGGGAAGGGGAAGGTACGAGCAGTACTTC. Translation gives CASSLGRGRYEQYF.

CDR3 nucleotide sequence: TGTGCCAGCAGCTTGGGGACACTCTCTGGAAACACCATATATTTT. Protein: CASSLGTLSGNTIYF. The chain recombines TRBV5-4 with TRBJ1-3; possibly TRBD1 for D (5 bases). The CDR3 length is 15 residues. In germline, CDR1 is SGHNT, CDR2 YYREEE (reference sequence). The ends were cut back, 0 bases at V and 0 bases at J, with 7 bases in the middle.

The rearrangement uses TRBV27 and TRBJ2-4, with 8 bases that match TRBD1. The CDR3 length is 14 residues. Germline V gives CDR1 MNHEY, CDR2 SMNVEV (reference sequence). V lost 6 bases and J lost 5; bases outside the gene matches: 6. CDR3 region: CASRPLTGENIQYF. The CDR3 region has the DNA TGTGCCAGCAGGCCTTTGACAGGGGAAAACATTCAGTACTTC.

This clone has a single count. J is TRBJ2-3 and V is TRBV9, with D maybe TRBD2 (6 bases). CDR3 length: 15 amino acids. CDR1 is SGDLS, CDR2 YYNGEE, per germline. The V end lost 3 bases, the J end lost 8 bases, and 19 bases lay between the germline ends. DNA for the CDR3: TGTGCCAGCAGCGGGACGGGAGAGGGCCGTTCTACGCAGTATTTT. The encoded protein is CASSGTGEGRSTQYF.

V and J are TRBV9 and TRBJ2-3, with 9 bases aligning to TRBD2. V dropped 0 bases and J dropped 5; count of bases not matched to a gene: 10. This CDR3 has 17 amino acids. Germline lookup yields CDR1 SGDLS and CDR2 YYNGEE. CDR3 nucleotides: TGTGCCAGCAGCGTAGCTACCGGGACTAGCTGGGGAGATACGCAGTATTTT. Amino acid sequence: CASSVATGTSWGDTQYF. The entire variable domain, with the rest obtained from reference TRBV9 and TRBJ2-3, is as follows: DSGVTQTPKHLITATGQRVTLRCSPRSGDLSVYWYQQSLDQGLQFLIQYYNGEERAKGNILERFSAQQFPDLHSELNLSSLELGDSALYFCASSVATGTSWGDTQYFGPGTRLTVL.

In this sample, this clone turned up a few times. The chain combines TRBV6-5 with TRBJ2-7; the match to TRBD1 covers 7 bases. V lost 0 bases to trimming and J lost 4 bases; unmatched junction nucleotides: 6. There are 15 residues in the CDR3. Per germline, CDR1 MNHEY and CDR2 SVGAGI. The CDR3 is CASSYSGDRTYEQYF. The CDR3 bases are TGTGCCAGCAGTTACTCGGGGGACAGAACGTACGAGCAGTACTTC.

This sequence joins TRBV14 and TRBJ1-1; possible D gene TRBD1, 6 bases. The CDR3 loop spans 15 amino acids. The germline V and J ends were trimmed by 0 bases and 1 base, with 9 bases remaining between them. CDR1 is SGHDN, CDR2 FVKESK, per germline. CDR3 residues: CASSQEGARNTEAFF. The CDR3 coding sequence is TGTGCCAGCAGCCAAGAGGGGGCTAGGAACACTGAAGCTTTCTTT.